This TCR beta chain appears in the sequencing data of a study of Ad26.COV2.S vaccination and SARS-CoV-2 variants. V dropped 1 base and J dropped 0 bases, with 8 bases sitting between them. This CDR3 is 15 amino acids long. Germline lookup yields CDR1 MDHEN and CDR2 SYDVKM. TCRdb keeps only in-frame clones here, not all; method: immunoSEQ multiplex PCR. Among a few hundred thousand clones listed, roughly 90% were seen once. Treatment meaning: over 15 received Ad26.COV2.S at low or high dose, single or two shots; roughly five received placebo; per-sample allocation not given. On day 63 after the first injection, vaccine and placebo recipients gave samples.

The rearrangement joins TRBV28 to TRBJ2-3; possibly TRBD1 for D (5 bases). The sequencing here drew on peripheral blood, taken in a trial of Ad26.COV2.S vaccine versus placebo. This TCR was sampled from a person aged 18 to 65 who received the Ad26.COV2.S COVID-19 vaccine or a placebo. The CDR3 DNA is TGTGCCAGCAGTTTATATCAGGGCAGCACAGATACGCAGTATTTT. Amino acid sequence: CASSLYQGSTDTQYF.